This T cell receptor beta chain is drawn from a study of blood T cell repertoires in COVID-19. Study as a whole: Both acute and convalescent COVID-19 samples were obtained from the United States, Italy and Spain.

Repertoires were generated with immunoSEQ multiplex PCR, while TCRdb's copy carries only in-frame clones and drops some. The sample has about 63,000 clones, roughly 80% seen once. The ends lost 0 bases at V and 9 bases at J; junction bases unmatched: 7. This CDR3 has 14 residues. Germline values: CDR1 MRHNA, CDR2 SNTAGT. The participants were between about 18 and 90 years old and came from 24 US areas. Participant-given clinical history determined each cohort assignment. The receptor's source is a woman aged 35 to 49 with acute COVID-19. Specimen: PBMCs or T cells enriched from blood (not recorded which). The rearrangement joins TRBV6-4 to TRBJ1-2, with TRBD1 matching over 7 bases. CDR3 nucleotides: TGTGCCAGCAGTGACTCGACAGGGATCAAGCGCTACACCTTC. Protein product: CASSDSTGIKRYTF.